These 16 T cell receptor beta chains originate from one sample sequenced in a study of pediatric ulcerative colitis. Clones were sequenced by immunoSEQ multiplex PCR, and TCRdb holds only the in-frame ones, with some missing. This table holds fewer than 6,500 clones, approximately 89% found once. Sequencing input: blood. All receptors come from a girl aged 5-17 years who was a control in a study of pediatric ulcerative colitis.

In regard to this clone: Other DNA sequences from this sample encode an identical CDR3 as well. The chain combines TRBV5-1 with TRBJ1-1; the D gene is possibly TRBD1 (5 bases). Germline V lookup: CDR1 SGHRS, CDR2 YFSETQ. Trimming left V 3 bases short and J 1 base short, with 10 bases between. The CDR3 extends over 14 amino acids. For the CDR3, the DNA is TGCGCCAGCAGCTGGGGGACGGGGAACACTGAAGCTTTCTTT. Translating gives CASSWGTGNTEAFF.

The CDR3 region is CASSLTQRGALQETQYF. In DNA, the CDR3 is TGCGCCAGCAGCTTGACTCAACGCGGGGCCCTCCAAGAGACCCAGTACTTC. The rearrangement joins TRBV5-1 to TRBJ2-5, with D maybe TRBD2 (6 bases). V lost 1 base, J lost 1 base, and 17 bases lay in between. The CDR3 is 17 amino acids. CDR1 is SGHRS and CDR2 is YFSETQ in the germline V gene.

CDR3 sequence reads: CASSIRSGGETQYF. In DNA form, the CDR3 reads TGTGCCAGCAGTATCCGTTCAGGGGGAGAGACCCAGTACTTC. The rearrangement uses TRBV2 and TRBJ2-5; TRBD1 matches 7 bases. Germline V lookup: CDR1 SNHLY, CDR2 FYNNEI. The CDR3 consists of 14 residues. V lost 5 bases, J lost 4 bases, and 7 bases stayed unmatched.

This clone was seen only once. CDR3 sequence reads: CASSAAGEANIQYF. The CDR3 DNA reads as TGTGCCAGCAGCGCCGCAGGGGAGGCAAACATTCAGTACTTC. V gene TRBV9 combines with J gene TRBJ2-4; D could derive from TRBD1 or TRBD2 (6 bases each). Germline V gene lookup returns CDR1 SGDLS and CDR2 YYNGEE. CDR3 size: 14 residues. Trimming cost V 3 bases and J 6 bases, with 13 bases left between them.

The chain couples TRBV7-9 to TRBJ2-3; TRBD2 aligns across 10 bases. V was clipped by 3 bases and J by 3 bases; unmatched bases: 3. CDR1 and CDR2 (germline): SEHNR, FQNEAQ (reference sequence). CDR3 length equals 15 residues. CDR3 coding DNA: TGTGCCAGCAGCTTCAGCGGGAGGGCTACAGATACGCAGTATTTT. Residues: CASSFSGRATDTQYF.

The chain has TRBV4-3 and TRBJ2-7; 11 bases agree with TRBD1. CDR3 length: 13 residues. Germline CDR1 is LGHNA and CDR2 is YSLEER. The ends lost 4 bases at V and 6 bases at J; junction bases unmatched: 2. The CDR3 nucleotides read TGCGCCAGCAGCCGGGACAGGGGGAGCGAGCAGTACTTC. Its protein is CASSRDRGSEQYF.

This clone was detected once. The J gene is TRBJ2-7, the V gene TRBV5-5; 8 bases are a match to TRBD1. CDR1 SGHKS and CDR2 YYEKEE come from the germline V gene (reference sequence). J gave up 2 bases and V 5 bases, and 6 bases lay outside the gene matches. The CDR3 loop spans 14 amino acids. The CDR3 loop reads CASSSPGQAYEQYF. DNA for the CDR3: TGTGCCAGCAGTTCTCCGGGACAGGCCTACGAGCAGTACTTC.

The rearrangement uses TRBV18 and TRBJ1-1, with 8 nucleotides matching TRBD1. CDR3 length: 16 residues. Trimming cost V 6 bases and J 2 bases; bases outside gene matches: 11. Germline CDR1 is KGHSH and CDR2 is LQKENI. Here the CDR3 DNA reads TGTGCCAGCTCCCCCGGACAGGGATGGGTAAACACTGAAGCTTTCTTT. Amino acids: CASSPGQGWVNTEAFF.

The chain combines TRBV19 with TRBJ1-4; 8 positions match TRBD1. Trimming cost V 5 bases and J 8 bases; bases outside gene matches: 7. The CDR3 runs to 14 residues. Germline V gene lookup returns CDR1 LNHDA and CDR2 SQIVND (reference sequence). CDR3 sequence reads: CASSARQGREKLFF. The CDR3 DNA follows: TGTGCCAGTAGTGCCCGACAGGGGCGCGAAAAACTGTTTTTT. Drawing the rest from reference TRBV19 and TRBJ1-4, the complete variable domain is DGGITQSPKYLFRKEGQNVTLSCEQNLNHDAMYWYRQDPGQGLRLIYYSQIVNDFQKGDIAEGYSVSREKKESFPLTVTSAQKNPTAFYLCASSARQGREKLFFGSGTQLSVL.

In DNA, the CDR3 is TGCGCCAGCAGCCCACGGACAGGGGGCACCTATGGCTACACCTTC. Amino acid sequence: CASSPRTGGTYGYTF. The chain combines TRBV5-1 with TRBJ1-2; TRBD1 matches 11 bases. The CDR3 runs 15 residues. With V trimmed by 4 bases and J by 4 bases, 6 bases remained unmatched. Germline CDR1 reads SGHRS; CDR2 reads YFSETQ.

J is TRBJ2-7 and V is TRBV7-9; 7 bases line up with TRBD1. CDR3 length: 15 residues. From germline, CDR1 is SEHNR and CDR2 FQNEAQ (reference sequence). J gave up 4 bases and V 1 base, and 7 bases lay outside the gene matches. The CDR3 here is CASSLGLTGEYEQYF. The CDR3 nucleotides are TGTGCCAGCAGCTTAGGTCTAACAGGGGAATACGAGCAGTACTTC.

V usage is TRBV5-1 and J usage is TRBJ2-1, with D possibly being TRBD1 (5 bases). Germline CDR1 reads SGHRS; CDR2 reads YFSETQ. V was cut by 0 bases and J by 6 bases, with 10 bases left in between. CDR3 length: 14 residues. This CDR3 is CASSLVTGVNEQFF. DNA for the CDR3: TGCGCCAGCAGCTTGGTAACAGGCGTCAATGAGCAGTTCTTC.

The rearrangement links TRBV19 to TRBJ1-2, with D tentatively TRBD1 (6 bases). Per germline, CDR1 LNHDA and CDR2 SQIVND (reference sequence). The CDR3 totals 17 residues. The V and J ends lost 10 bases and 0 bases respectively, with 24 bases between them. CDR3: CATVGELGGQPNYGYTF. As DNA, the CDR3 is TGTGCCACAGTAGGGGAACTGGGAGGACAGCCTAACTATGGCTACACCTTC.

The gene calls are TRBV7-7 and TRBJ2-1, with 8 bases that match TRBD2. The CDR3 spans 15 residues. Per the germline V gene, CDR1 is SSHAT and CDR2 is FNYEAQ (reference sequence). The junction had 11 bases not matched to a gene; V was cut back by 5 bases and J by 8 bases. The CDR3 DNA reads as TGTGCCAGCAGCCCGCTAAGCGGGAGTAACGATGAGCAGTTCTTC. It codes for CASSPLSGSNDEQFF. The complete variable domain, with remaining parts taken from reference TRBV7-7 and TRBJ2-1, reads GAGVSQSPRYKVTKRGQDVTLRCDPISSHATLYWYQQALGQGPEFLTYFNYEAQPDKSGLPSDRFSAERPEGSISTLTIQRTEQRDSAMYRCASSPLSGSNDEQFFGPGTRLTVL.

This clone was counted once. The rearrangement joins TRBV28 to TRBJ1-3, with a possible D match to TRBD1 (6 bases). Germline values: CDR1 MDHEN, CDR2 SYDVKM. The ends were cut back, 3 bases at V and 0 bases at J, with 21 bases in the middle. The CDR3 is made up of 19 amino acids. CDR3 coding DNA: TGTGCCAGCAGTTTTTTTGGGCGGGGGGCCACGGGCTCTGGAAACACCATATATTTT. As protein: CASSFFGRGATGSGNTIYF.

This clone was counted once. The chain couples TRBV28 to TRBJ1-5; D remains unclear. Deletions cut 3 bases from V and 8 bases from J, with 8 bases between. This CDR3 has 12 residues. The germline V gene has CDR1 MDHEN and CDR2 SYDVKM. The CDR3: CASSFGREPQHF. The DNA of the CDR3 is TGTGCCAGCAGTTTCGGACGCGAGCCCCAGCATTTT.